The 26 T cell receptor beta chains below all came from one sample that was sequenced in a study of cytomegalovirus exposure and HLA in healthy donors. It was with 60 Vbeta and 13 Jbeta primers that the PCR ran. The protocol was immunoSEQ multiplex PCR, while the TCRdb copy is restricted to in-frame clones and leaves out a portion. The listing records roughly 70,000 clones. Sequencing used PBMCs. These receptors were collected from a man aged 40-50 years in good health and CMV-seronegative.

The rearrangement joins TRBV7-9 to TRBJ1-1, with D perhaps TRBD1 (5 bases). V was trimmed by 5 bases and J by 5 bases, leaving 9 bases between them. Per the germline V gene, CDR1 is SEHNR and CDR2 is FQNEAQ (reference sequence). CDR3 length equals 12 residues. CDR3 sequence reads: CASSQGVTEAFF. CDR3 DNA: TGTGCCAGCAGCCAAGGGGTTACTGAAGCTTTCTTT.

Note on this clone: One end of the junction fails to match germline, which may point to a read error. The chain is built from TRBV7-8 and TRBJ2-7; 8 nucleotides align to TRBD1. Germline loops: CDR1 SGHVS, CDR2 FQNEAQ. The CDR3 is 12 residues long. CDR3 bases: TGTGCCAGCAGCTACGACAGGGGCTCACCCCAATTC. Its translation is CASSYDRGSPQF.

CDR3 DNA sequence: TGTGCCAGTGGGGGGGGTAACTATGGCTACACCTTC. Translation: CASGGGNYGYTF. The chain links TRBV6-5 to TRBJ1-2; D might be TRBD1 (5 bases). From germline, CDR1 is MNHEY and CDR2 SVGAGI. CDR3 length: 12 residues. V was cut by 9 bases and J by 1 base, with 9 bases left in between.

V usage is TRBV6-5 and J usage is TRBJ2-5, with 13 bases fitting TRBD2. Trimming removed 5 bases from V and 11 bases from J; junction bases left unmatched: 11. This CDR3 contains 15 residues. Per germline, CDR1 MNHEY and CDR2 SVGAGI. In nucleotides, the CDR3 is TGTGCCAGCAGTCCCCGGACTAGCGGGGGATTAGAGCAGTACTTC. This translates into CASSPRTSGGLEQYF.

This rearrangement joins TRBV29-1 to TRBJ2-2, with 8 bases aligning to TRBD2. Looked up from germline, CDR1 is SQVTM and CDR2 is ANQGSEA. The CDR3 totals 14 residues. V lost 7 bases to trimming and J lost 4 bases; unmatched junction nucleotides: 8. CDR3 residues: CSARTGGATGELFF. CDR3 bases: TGCAGCGCCCGAACGGGGGGGGCCACCGGGGAGCTGTTTTTT.

The genes are TRBV18 and TRBJ1-2, with a possible D match to TRBD1 (5 bases). The CDR3 length is 13 residues. Germline CDR1 reads KGHSH; CDR2 reads LQKENI. Between the trimmed V and J ends, which lost 6 bases and 8 bases, there was a span of 16 bases. CDR3 sequence: CASSGDWGVGYTF. As DNA, the CDR3 is TGTGCCAGCTCTGGTGACTGGGGCGTGGGCTACACCTTC.

This rearrangement joins TRBV18 to TRBJ1-4; perhaps TRBD1 as D (5 bases). The CDR3 totals 13 residues. The V and J ends lost 2 bases and 7 bases respectively, with 8 bases between them. Germline CDR1 is KGHSH and CDR2 is LQKENI. The CDR3 sequence: CASSPRGSEKLFF. The CDR3, as DNA: TGTGCCAGCTCACCAAGGGGTTCTGAAAAACTGTTTTTT.

V is TRBV9 and J is TRBJ2-1, with 8 bases that match TRBD2. The CDR3 totals 18 residues. V trimming: 4 bases; J trimming: 5 bases; junction bases outside the gene matches: 17. Germline assignment: CDR1 SGDLS and CDR2 YYNGEE. The DNA of the CDR3 is TGTGCCAGCAGCTATGCTCTCAGCGAGCGGGGGTATGACAATGAGCAGTTCTTC. Translated, it gives CASSYALSERGYDNEQFF.

The chain recombines TRBV28 with TRBJ2-1; 7 bases line up with TRBD1. The CDR3 covers 13 residues. V was pared by 9 bases and J by 2 bases, with 4 bases of the junction left unmatched. The germline V gene has CDR1 MDHEN and CDR2 SYDVKM. DNA for the CDR3: TGTGCCAGTGACAGGGCCACCTACAATGAGCAGTTCTTC. Residues: CASDRATYNEQFF.

CDR3 sequence reads: CASSRPAGASMNTEAFF. CDR3 nucleotide sequence: TGTGCCAGCAGCCGCCCGGCAGGGGCATCCATGAACACTGAAGCTTTCTTT. V is TRBV7-9 and J is TRBJ1-1; D may be TRBD1 (6 bases). Germline V lookup: CDR1 SEHNR, CDR2 FQNEAQ (reference sequence). The CDR3 runs 17 residues. V gave up 5 bases and J gave up 0 bases, with 19 bases separating them.

This chain links TRBV4-1 with TRBJ1-1; no clear D gene. Looked up from germline, CDR1 is MGHRA and CDR2 is YSYEKL. V lost 2 bases and J 1 base, leaving 8 bases between the germline ends. The CDR3 spans 14 residues. The CDR3 spells CASSQHLGNTEAFF. For the CDR3, the DNA is TGCGCCAGCAGCCAACACCTAGGGAACACTGAAGCTTTCTTT.

CDR3 in DNA: TGTGCCAGCAGCTCAGGACAGGTCCAAGAGACCCAGTACTTC. This sequence encodes CASSSGQVQETQYF. The chain couples TRBV7-3 to TRBJ2-5; 7 nucleotides align to TRBD1. Looked up from germline, CDR1 is SGHTA and CDR2 is FQGTGA. Trimming took 4 bases from V and 1 from J; bases not matched to a gene: 3. The CDR3 has 14 amino acids.

The chain employs TRBV6-5 and TRBJ2-6, with TRBD1 matching over 10 bases. CDR3 length: 15 amino acids. The germline CDR1 and CDR2 sequences are MNHEY and SVGAGI. The junction had 3 bases not matched to a gene; V was cut back by 8 bases and J by 2 bases. DNA of the CDR3: TGTGCCAGCGGACAGGGGGTAGCTGGGGCCAACGTCCTGACTTTC. Translated: CASGQGVAGANVLTF.

About this clone itself: The same CDR3 also results from other DNA sequences found in this sample. J is TRBJ2-7 and V is TRBV7-9; D unclear. This CDR3 contains 11 residues. The germline V gene encodes CDR1 SEHNR and CDR2 FQNEAQ (reference sequence). The V end lost 5 bases, the J end lost 3 bases, and 5 bases lay between the germline ends. The CDR3 protein is CASSPLYEQYF. DNA for the CDR3: TGTGCCAGCAGCCCCCTCTACGAGCAGTACTTC.

The V and J genes are TRBV29-1 and TRBJ1-1; D is perhaps TRBD1 (5 bases). The CDR3 covers 13 residues. CDR1 and CDR2 from the germline V gene are SQVTM and ANQGSEA. The V end was cut by 1 base, the J end by 4 bases, with 10 bases between. Here the CDR3 DNA reads TGCAGCGTTGAAGGTGGCGGGGGCACTGAAGCTTTCTTT. Translation gives CSVEGGGGTEAFF. The entire variable domain, with the rest obtained from reference TRBV29-1 and TRBJ1-1, is as follows: SAVISQKPSRDICQRGTSLTIQCQVDSQVTMMFWYRQQPGQSLTLIATANQGSEATYESGFVIDKFPISRPNLTFSTLTVSNMSPEDSSIYLCSVEGGGGTEAFFGQGTRLTVV.

The chain uses TRBV5-6 and TRBJ2-5; D is unresolved. Germline V gives CDR1 SGHDT, CDR2 YYEEEE. Trimming took 0 bases from V and 7 from J, leaving 10 bases between them. This CDR3 comprises 13 residues. The CDR3 loop reads CASSLGVLGTQYF. CDR3 DNA: TGTGCCAGCAGCTTGGGCGTACTCGGGACCCAGTACTTC.

The chain carries TRBV19 and TRBJ2-7; 8 bases map to TRBD2. Germline V lookup: CDR1 LNHDA, CDR2 SQIVND (reference sequence). This CDR3 has 15 amino acids. V gave up 7 bases and J gave up 6 bases; unmatched junction bases: 14. This chain's CDR3 is CASKTTRGGRGEQYF. For the CDR3, the DNA is TGTGCCAGTAAGACAACTCGGGGGGGCCGGGGCGAGCAGTACTTC.

The gene calls are TRBV4-1 and TRBJ2-1; maybe TRBD1 (6 bases). With 1 base removed from V and 9 bases from J, the gap between germline ends came to 19 bases. The germline V gene has CDR1 MGHRA and CDR2 YSYEKL. The CDR3 runs to 16 residues. CDR3 in DNA: TGCGCCAGCAGCCAAGGGGACATCCGCCGGGATGGTGAGCAGTTCTTC. Translation: CASSQGDIRRDGEQFF.

V and J are TRBV25-1 and TRBJ2-1; TRBD2 agrees at 9 bases. Germline values: CDR1 MGHDK, CDR2 SYGVNS. J was trimmed by 5 bases and V by 2 bases; bases with no gene match: 4. The CDR3 length is 15 residues. The CDR3 DNA reads TGTGCCAGCAGTGAACGGGCGGGGGGGAACAATGAGCAGTTCTTC. Protein: CASSERAGGNNEQFF.

The chain is built from TRBV27 and TRBJ1-1; D gene unclear. Germline CDR1 reads MNHEY; CDR2 reads SMNVEV (reference sequence). Trimming cost V 6 bases and J 1 base, with 9 bases left between them. CDR3 length: 13 amino acids. The CDR3 bases are TGTGCCAGCAGCCTGACGGGGAACACTGAAGCTTTCTTT. Protein sequence: CASSLTGNTEAFF.

The rearrangement joins TRBV5-5 to TRBJ1-1; D is perhaps TRBD1 (5 bases). The germline V gene encodes CDR1 SGHKS and CDR2 YYEKEE (reference sequence). The CDR3 runs 17 residues. V lost 0 bases and J 2 bases, leaving 17 bases between the germline ends. The CDR3 is CASSLVAGYLKNTEAFF. Written as DNA, the CDR3 is TGTGCCAGCAGCTTGGTCGCAGGGTATCTGAAAAACACTGAAGCTTTCTTT.

The chain uses TRBV5-1 and TRBJ1-1, with 9 bases identical to TRBD1. The trim removed 4 bases at V and 4 bases at J, leaving 8 bases unmatched. CDR3 size: 15 residues. Germline V gene sequence: CDR1 SGHRS, CDR2 YFSETQ. The CDR3 is CASSPRDRDLTEAFF. The CDR3 DNA is TGCGCCAGCAGCCCAAGGGACAGGGACCTCACTGAAGCTTTCTTT.

The V call is TRBV27, the J call TRBJ2-3; a weak D match, TRBD2 (5 bases). Looked up from germline, CDR1 is MNHEY and CDR2 is SMNVEV (reference sequence). This CDR3 comprises 12 residues. Trimming stripped 4 bases from V and 10 bases from J, with 12 bases between. The CDR3 coding sequence is TGTGCCAGCAGTTCGACTGCCGGGGCGCAGTATTTT. As protein: CASSSTAGAQYF.

This rearrangement joins TRBV5-6 to TRBJ1-1, with D uncertain. Germline CDR1 and CDR2: SGHDT and YYEEEE. The CDR3 sequence is 11 residues long. Trimming pared 0 bases from V and 7 bases from J, leaving 4 bases between. DNA for the CDR3: TGTGCCAGCAGCTTGGAATATGAAGCTTTCTTT. Translated, it gives CASSLEYEAFF.

V is TRBV29-1 and J is TRBJ2-7, with 10 positions matching TRBD1. Germline V gene lookup returns CDR1 SQVTM and CDR2 ANQGSEA. The CDR3 is made up of 13 amino acids. The ends lost 3 bases at V and 7 bases at J; junction bases unmatched: 6. In nucleotides, the CDR3 is TGCAGCGTTGACCCGGACAGGGGGGGGGAGCAGTACTTC. This encodes CSVDPDRGGEQYF.

The V and J genes are TRBV7-2 and TRBJ2-1; the match to TRBD2 covers 10 bases. This CDR3 is 16 amino acids long. Germline lookup yields CDR1 SGHTA and CDR2 FQGNSA. V lost 5 bases to trimming and J lost 4 bases; unmatched junction nucleotides: 8. CDR3 loop: CASSLLAGGFYNEQFF. The CDR3 DNA reads as TGTGCCAGCAGCCTATTAGCGGGGGGATTTTACAATGAGCAGTTCTTC.